This T cell receptor (beta chain) was sequenced in a study of blood T cell repertoires in COVID-19. Study-wide context: Sites across the United States, Italy and Spain contributed samples from acute and convalescent COVID-19. The cDNA or gDNA used as material had been derived from T cells, B-cell-depleted T cells, or PBMCs.

In the original workflow: Quantification of nucleated cells was approximated via reference gene primer amplification. Sequencing was performed with immunoSEQ multiplex PCR; in TCRdb, only in-frame clones are kept and a portion is missing. Clone size and the V and J calls come from that table; the DNA yielded D and trimming. The data contain about 49,000 clones, 87% of them seen just once; the ten biggest clones take up 4.5% to 5%. Trimming at V came to 2 bases and at J to 1 base, leaving 3 bases not matched to a gene. The CDR3 consists of 16 residues. CDR1 is MNHEY and CDR2 is SVGAGI in the germline V gene. In its sample, this clone was seen once.

The sequencing sample was made of peripheral blood. This sequence joins TRBV6-5 and TRBJ2-5, with 11 bases identical to TRBD1. This receptor was taken from a human donor in a cohort sampled during active COVID-19. Here the CDR3 reads CASSYGTGGPQETQYF. The CDR3 DNA sequence: TGTGCCAGCAGTTACGGGACAGGGGGACCCCAAGAGACCCAGTACTTC.